This T cell receptor (beta chain) was sequenced in a study of radiotherapy plus CTLA-4 blockade in lung cancer. TCRdb's table, derived via immunoSEQ multiplex PCR, lists solely in-frame clones and lacks some. This sample has about 59,000 clones; approximately 84% occur once, and the top ten carry 6.1%. This clone was counted a single time. Germline V lookup: CDR1 MDHEN, CDR2 SYDVKM. The length of the CDR3 is 15 residues. With 6 bases clipped from V and 4 bases from J, the junction kept 9 bases outside the gene matches. The rearrangement joins TRBV28 to TRBJ1-2, with 9 bases aligning to TRBD1. The TCR sequence derives from a human donor with non-small cell lung cancer whose response to radiotherapy plus ipilimumab could not be evaluated. The sequences come from peripheral blood, collected from a patient treated with radiotherapy plus ipilimumab. This CDR3 reads CASSGGDRVIYGYTF. The CDR3 DNA is TGTGCCAGCAGCGGAGGGGACAGGGTTATCTATGGCTACACCTTC.